This T cell receptor beta chain is from a study of T cell repertoires in cytomegalovirus infection. Across the whole study: HLA-C-restricted CMV epitopes, recently identified, and well-studied HLA-B-restricted ones were used by the study. Indications of both CMV infection and matching HLA type were provided by public TCR beta signatures.

Via MiXCR, TCRdb re-called the reads, giving one row per CDR3 protein. Of about 700,000 distinct CDR3 sequences in the sample, around 30% were seen once. Only a few counts were recorded for this clonotype. Its specificity is not known. Between the trimmed V and J ends, which lost 6 bases and 5 bases, there was a span of 16 bases. This CDR3 is 14 amino acids long. This chain joins TRBV12-3 or TRBV12-4 and TRBJ2-5, with D possibly matching TRBD1 (6 bases). The receptor's source is a human donor in good health (CMV status not recorded). Some clones in this sample may be carry-over from other donors' samples. Here the sequenced sample was cultured PBMCs, taken from culture after CMV antigen stimulation. This CDR3 reads CASSTRGSRETQYF. CDR3 sequence (DNA): TGTGCCAGCAGCACCAGGGGCTCCAGGGAGACCCAGTACTTC.